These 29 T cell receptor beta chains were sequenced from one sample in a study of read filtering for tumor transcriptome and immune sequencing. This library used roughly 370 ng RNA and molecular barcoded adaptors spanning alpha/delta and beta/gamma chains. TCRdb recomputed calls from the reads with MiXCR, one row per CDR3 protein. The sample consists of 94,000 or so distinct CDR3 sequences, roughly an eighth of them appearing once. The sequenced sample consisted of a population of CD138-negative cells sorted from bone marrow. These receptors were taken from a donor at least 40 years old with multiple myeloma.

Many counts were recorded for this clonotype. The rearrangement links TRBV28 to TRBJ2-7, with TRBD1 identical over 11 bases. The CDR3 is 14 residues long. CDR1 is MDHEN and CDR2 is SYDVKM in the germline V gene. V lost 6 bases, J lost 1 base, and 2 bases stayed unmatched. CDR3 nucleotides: TGTGCCAGCAGGGGGACAGGGGGTTCCTACGAGCAGTACTTC. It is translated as CASRGTGGSYEQYF.

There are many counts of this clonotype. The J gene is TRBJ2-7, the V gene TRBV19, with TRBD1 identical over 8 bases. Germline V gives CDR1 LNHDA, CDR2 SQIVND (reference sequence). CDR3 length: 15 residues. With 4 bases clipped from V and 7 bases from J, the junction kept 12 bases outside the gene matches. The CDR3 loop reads CASSTGGFPNVEQYF. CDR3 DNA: TGTGCCAGTAGTACAGGGGGCTTCCCGAATGTTGAGCAGTACTTC. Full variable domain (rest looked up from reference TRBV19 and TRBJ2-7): DGGITQSPKYLFRKEGQNVTLSCEQNLNHDAMYWYRQDPGQGLRLIYYSQIVNDFQKGDIAEGYSVSREKKESFPLTVTSAQKNPTAFYLCASSTGGFPNVEQYFGPGTRLTVT.

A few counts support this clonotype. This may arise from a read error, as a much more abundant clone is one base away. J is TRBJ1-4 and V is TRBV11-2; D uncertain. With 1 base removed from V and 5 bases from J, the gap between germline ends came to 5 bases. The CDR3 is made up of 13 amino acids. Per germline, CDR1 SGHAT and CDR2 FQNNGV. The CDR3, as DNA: TGTGCCAGCAGCTTAGCTGGGAATGAAAAACTGTTTTTT. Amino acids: CASSLAGNEKLFF.

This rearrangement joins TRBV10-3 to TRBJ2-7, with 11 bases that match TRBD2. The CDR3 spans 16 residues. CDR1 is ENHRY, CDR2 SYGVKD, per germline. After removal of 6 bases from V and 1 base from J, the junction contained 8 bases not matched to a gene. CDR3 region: CAISSMTSGISYEQYF. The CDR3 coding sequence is TGTGCCATCAGCTCGATGACTAGCGGGATTTCCTACGAGCAGTACTTC.

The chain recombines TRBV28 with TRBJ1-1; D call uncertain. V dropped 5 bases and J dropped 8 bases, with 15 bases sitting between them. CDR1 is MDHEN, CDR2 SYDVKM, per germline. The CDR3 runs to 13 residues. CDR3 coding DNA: TGTGCCAGCAGTCATGAGTCCCCTCCCGAAGCTTTCTTT. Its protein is CASSHESPPEAFF.

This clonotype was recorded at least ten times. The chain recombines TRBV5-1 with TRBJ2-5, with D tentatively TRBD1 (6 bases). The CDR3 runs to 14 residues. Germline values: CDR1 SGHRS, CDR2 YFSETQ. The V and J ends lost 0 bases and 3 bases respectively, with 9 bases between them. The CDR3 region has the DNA TGCGCCAGCAGCTTGGGGGGGCCAGAAGAGACCCAGTACTTC. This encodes CASSLGGPEETQYF.

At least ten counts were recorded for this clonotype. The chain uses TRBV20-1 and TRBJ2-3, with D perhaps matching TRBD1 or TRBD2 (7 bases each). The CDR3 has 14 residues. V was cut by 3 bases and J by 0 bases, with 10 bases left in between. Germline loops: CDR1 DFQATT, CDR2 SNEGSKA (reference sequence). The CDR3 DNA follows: TGCAGTGCTAGCAGGGGGGGTAGCACAGATACGCAGTATTTT. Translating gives CSASRGGSTDTQYF.

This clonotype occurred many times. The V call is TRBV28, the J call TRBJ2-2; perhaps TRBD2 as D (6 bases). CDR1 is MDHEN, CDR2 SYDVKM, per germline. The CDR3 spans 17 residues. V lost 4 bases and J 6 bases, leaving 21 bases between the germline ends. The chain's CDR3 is CASSSRTSPPWSGELFF. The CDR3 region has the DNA TGTGCCAGCAGTTCCAGAACTAGCCCCCCCTGGTCCGGGGAGCTGTTTTTT. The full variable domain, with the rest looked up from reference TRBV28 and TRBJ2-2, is DVKVTQSSRYLVKRTGEKVFLECVQDMDHENMFWYRQDPGLGLRLIYFSYDVKMKEKGDIPEGYSVSREKKERFSLILESASTNQTSMYLCASSSRTSPPWSGELFFGEGSRLTVL.

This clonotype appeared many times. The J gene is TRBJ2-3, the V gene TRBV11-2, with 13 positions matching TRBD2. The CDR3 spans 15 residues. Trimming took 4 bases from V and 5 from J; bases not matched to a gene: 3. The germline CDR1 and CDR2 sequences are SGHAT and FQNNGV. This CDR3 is CASSSRTSGRDTQYF. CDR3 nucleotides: TGTGCCAGCAGCTCTAGGACTAGCGGGAGAGATACGCAGTATTTT.

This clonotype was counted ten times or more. CDR3 protein: CASSSAGNTYNEQFF. CDR3 DNA: TGTGCCAGCAGCTCAGCGGGAAACACCTACAATGAGCAGTTCTTC. V is TRBV11-3 and J is TRBJ2-1; 7 bases agree with TRBD2. V dropped 4 bases and J dropped 2; count of bases not matched to a gene: 5. CDR3 size: 15 residues. Germline V gene sequence: CDR1 SGHNT, CDR2 YENEEA. The full variable domain, with the rest looked up from reference TRBV11-3 and TRBJ2-1, is EAGVVQSPRYKIIEKKQPVAFWCNPISGHNTLYWYLQNLGQGPELLIRYENEEAVDDSQLPKDRFSAERLKGVDSTLKIQPAELGDSAVYLCASSSAGNTYNEQFFGPGTRLTVL.

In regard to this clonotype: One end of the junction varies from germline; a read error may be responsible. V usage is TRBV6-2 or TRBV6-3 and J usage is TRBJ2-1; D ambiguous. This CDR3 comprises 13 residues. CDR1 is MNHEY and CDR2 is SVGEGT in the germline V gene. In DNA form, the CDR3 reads TGTGACAGCAGTTACAAAGGATACAACGAGCAGTTCTTC. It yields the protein CDSSYKGYNEQFF.

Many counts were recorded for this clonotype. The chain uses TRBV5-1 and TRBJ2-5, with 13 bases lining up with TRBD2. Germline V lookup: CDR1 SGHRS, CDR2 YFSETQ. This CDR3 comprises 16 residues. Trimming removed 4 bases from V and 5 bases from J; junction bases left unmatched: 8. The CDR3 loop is CASSPIGLAGVETQYF. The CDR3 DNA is TGCGCCAGCAGCCCTATCGGACTAGCGGGAGTTGAGACCCAGTACTTC.

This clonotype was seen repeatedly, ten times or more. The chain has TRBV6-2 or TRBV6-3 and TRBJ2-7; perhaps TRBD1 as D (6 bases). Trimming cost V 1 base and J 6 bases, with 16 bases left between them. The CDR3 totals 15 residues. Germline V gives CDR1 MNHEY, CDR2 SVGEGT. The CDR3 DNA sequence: TGTGCCAGCAGTTACTTTGGGAGACAGGAATTCGAGCAGTACTTC. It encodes CASSYFGRQEFEQYF.

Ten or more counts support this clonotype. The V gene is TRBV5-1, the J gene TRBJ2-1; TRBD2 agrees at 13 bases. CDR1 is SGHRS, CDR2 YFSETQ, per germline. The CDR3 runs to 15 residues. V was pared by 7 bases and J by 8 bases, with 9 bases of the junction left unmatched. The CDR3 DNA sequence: TGCGCCAGCTTCAGGACTAGCGGGAGTTTTGATGAGCAGTTCTTC. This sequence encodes CASFRTSGSFDEQFF.

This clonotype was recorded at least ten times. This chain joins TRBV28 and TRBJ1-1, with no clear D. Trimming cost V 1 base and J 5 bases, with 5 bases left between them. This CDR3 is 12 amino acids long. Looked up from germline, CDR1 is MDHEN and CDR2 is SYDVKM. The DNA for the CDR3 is TGTGCCAGCAGTTTATTTGCGACTGAAGCTTTCTTT. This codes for CASSLFATEAFF.

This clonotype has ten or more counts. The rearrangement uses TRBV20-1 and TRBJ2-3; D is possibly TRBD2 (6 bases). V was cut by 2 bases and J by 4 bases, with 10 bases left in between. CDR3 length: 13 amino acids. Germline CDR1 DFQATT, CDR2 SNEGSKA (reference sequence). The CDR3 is CSARLGGPDTQYF. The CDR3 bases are TGCAGTGCTAGATTGGGGGGTCCAGATACGCAGTATTTT.

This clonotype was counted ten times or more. The CDR3 region has the DNA TGCAGTGCTAGTGAAGGGGACACTGAAGCTTTCTTT. It translates to CSASEGDTEAFF. This sequence joins TRBV20-1 and TRBJ1-1, with TRBD1 as a possible D gene (5 bases). Germline values: CDR1 DFQATT, CDR2 SNEGSKA (reference sequence). V was cut by 3 bases and J by 3 bases, with 8 bases left in between. The CDR3 covers 12 residues.

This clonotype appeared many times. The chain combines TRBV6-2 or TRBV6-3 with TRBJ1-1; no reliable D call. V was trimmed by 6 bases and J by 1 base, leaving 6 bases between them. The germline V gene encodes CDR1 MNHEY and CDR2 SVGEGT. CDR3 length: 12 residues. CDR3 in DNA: TGTGCCAGCAGGACGTCGAACACTGAAGCTTTCTTT. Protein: CASRTSNTEAFF.

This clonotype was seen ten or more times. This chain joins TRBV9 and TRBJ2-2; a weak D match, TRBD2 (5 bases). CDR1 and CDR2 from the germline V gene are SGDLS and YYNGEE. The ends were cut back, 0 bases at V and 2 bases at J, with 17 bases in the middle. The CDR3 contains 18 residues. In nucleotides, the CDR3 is TGTGCCAGCAGCGTAGGGGGAACGGCCGAGGGCAACACCGGGGAGCTGTTTTTT. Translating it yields CASSVGGTAEGNTGELFF. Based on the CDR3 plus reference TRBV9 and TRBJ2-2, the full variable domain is DSGVTQTPKHLITATGQRVTLRCSPRSGDLSVYWYQQSLDQGLQFLIQYYNGEERAKGNILERFSAQQFPDLHSELNLSSLELGDSALYFCASSVGGTAEGNTGELFFGEGSRLTVL.

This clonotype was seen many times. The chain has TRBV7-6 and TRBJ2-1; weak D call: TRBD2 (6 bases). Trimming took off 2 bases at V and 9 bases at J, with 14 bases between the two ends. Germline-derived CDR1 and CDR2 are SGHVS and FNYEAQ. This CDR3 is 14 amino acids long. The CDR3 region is CASSLIRERAEQFF. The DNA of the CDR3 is TGTGCCAGCAGCTTAATACGGGAGCGGGCTGAGCAGTTCTTC.

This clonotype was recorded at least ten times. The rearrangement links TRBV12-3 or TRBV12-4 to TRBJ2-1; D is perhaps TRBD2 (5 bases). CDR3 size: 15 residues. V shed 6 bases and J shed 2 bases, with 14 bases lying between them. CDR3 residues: CASRSADGAYNEQFF. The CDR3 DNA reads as TGTGCCAGCAGGTCGGCGGACGGGGCCTACAATGAGCAGTTCTTC.

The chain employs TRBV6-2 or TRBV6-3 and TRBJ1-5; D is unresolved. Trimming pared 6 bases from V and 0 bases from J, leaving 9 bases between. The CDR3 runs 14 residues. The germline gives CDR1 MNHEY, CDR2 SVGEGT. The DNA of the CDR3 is TGTGCCAGCAGCCTAAGGTATAGCAATCAGCCCCAGCATTTT. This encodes CASSLRYSNQPQHF.

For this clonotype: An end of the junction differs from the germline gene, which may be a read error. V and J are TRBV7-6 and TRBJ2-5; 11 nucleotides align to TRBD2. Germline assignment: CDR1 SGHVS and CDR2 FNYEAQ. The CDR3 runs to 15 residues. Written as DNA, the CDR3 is TGTACCAGCAGCTTAGGTCTAGCGGGAGGTGAGACCCAGTACTTC. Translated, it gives CTSSLGLAGGETQYF.

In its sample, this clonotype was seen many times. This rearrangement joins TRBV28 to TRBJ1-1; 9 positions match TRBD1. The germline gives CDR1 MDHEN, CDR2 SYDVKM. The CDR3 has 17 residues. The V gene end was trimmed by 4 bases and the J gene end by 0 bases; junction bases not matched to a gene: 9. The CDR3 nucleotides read TGTGCCAGCAGTTCCCCCCCGGGACAGGGAATGAACACTGAAGCTTTCTTT. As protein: CASSSPPGQGMNTEAFF.

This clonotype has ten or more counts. CDR3 in amino acids: CASKQGDTQYF. CDR3 bases: TGTGCCAGCAAACAAGGAGATACGCAGTATTTT. The gene calls are TRBV6-4 and TRBJ2-3; no definite D call. This CDR3 contains 11 residues. In germline, CDR1 is MRHNA, CDR2 SNTAGT. Trimming cost V 7 bases and J 5 bases, with 7 bases left between them.

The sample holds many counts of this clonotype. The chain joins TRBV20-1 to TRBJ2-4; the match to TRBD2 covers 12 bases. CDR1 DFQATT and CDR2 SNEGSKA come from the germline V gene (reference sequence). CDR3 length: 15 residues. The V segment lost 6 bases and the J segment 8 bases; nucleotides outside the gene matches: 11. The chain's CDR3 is CSASPSGRAQYIQYF. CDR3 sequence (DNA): TGCAGTGCGAGTCCTAGCGGGAGGGCCCAGTACATTCAGTACTTC.

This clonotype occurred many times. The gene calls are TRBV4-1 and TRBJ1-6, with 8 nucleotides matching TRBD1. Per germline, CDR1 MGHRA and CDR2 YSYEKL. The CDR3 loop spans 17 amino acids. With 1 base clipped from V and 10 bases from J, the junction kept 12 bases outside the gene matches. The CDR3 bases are TGCGCCAGCAGCCAAGCCTATACAGGGGGGATGCGGTCACCCCTCCACTTT. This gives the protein CASSQAYTGGMRSPLHF.

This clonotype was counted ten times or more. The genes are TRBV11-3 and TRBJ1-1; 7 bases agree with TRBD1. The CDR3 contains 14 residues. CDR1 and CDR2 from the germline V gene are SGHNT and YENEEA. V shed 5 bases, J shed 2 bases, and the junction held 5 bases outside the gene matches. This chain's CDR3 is CASSPRQGNTEAFF. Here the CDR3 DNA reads TGTGCCAGCAGCCCGAGACAGGGTAACACTGAAGCTTTCTTT.

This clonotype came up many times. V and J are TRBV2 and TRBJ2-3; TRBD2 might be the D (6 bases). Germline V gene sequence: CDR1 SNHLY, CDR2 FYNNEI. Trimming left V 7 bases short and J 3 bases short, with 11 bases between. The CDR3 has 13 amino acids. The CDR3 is CASKGGVTDTQYF. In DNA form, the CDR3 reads TGTGCCAGCAAGGGCGGGGTGACAGATACGCAGTATTTT.